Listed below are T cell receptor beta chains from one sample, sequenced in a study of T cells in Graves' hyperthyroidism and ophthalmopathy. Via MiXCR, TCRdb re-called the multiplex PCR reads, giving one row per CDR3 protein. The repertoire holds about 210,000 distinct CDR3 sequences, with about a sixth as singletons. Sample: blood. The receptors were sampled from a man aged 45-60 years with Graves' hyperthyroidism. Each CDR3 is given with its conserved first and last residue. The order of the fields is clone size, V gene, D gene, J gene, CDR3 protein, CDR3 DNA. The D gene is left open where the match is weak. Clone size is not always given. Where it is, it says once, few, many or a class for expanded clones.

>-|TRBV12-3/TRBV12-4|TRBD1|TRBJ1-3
CASSSTGGVSGNTIYF
TGTGCCAGCAGTAGCACAGGGGGCGTCTCTGGAAACACCATATATTTT
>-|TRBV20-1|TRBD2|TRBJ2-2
CSAIGTSGGTGNTGELFF
TGCAGTGCTATAGGGACTAGCGGGGGTACAGGGAACACCGGGGAGCTGTTTTTT
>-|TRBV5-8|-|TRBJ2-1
CASSYEQGGEQFF
TGTGCCAGCAGCTATGAACAGGGAGGTGAGCAGTTCTTC
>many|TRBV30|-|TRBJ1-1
CACIPRRVEAFF
TGTGCCTGTATACCCCGCCGGGTTGAAGCTTTCTTT
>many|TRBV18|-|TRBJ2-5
CASSRGYQETQYF
TGTGCCAGCTCCCGAGGGTACCAAGAGACCCAGTACTTC
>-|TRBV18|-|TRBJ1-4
CASSRGTRKTEKLFF
TGTGCCAGCTCACGTGGGACAAGGAAAACGGAAAAACTGTTTTTT
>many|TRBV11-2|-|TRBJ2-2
CASSRAPNTGELFF
TGTGCCAGCAGCCGGGCGCCGAACACCGGGGAGCTGTTTTTT
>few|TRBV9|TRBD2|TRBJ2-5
CASSTLLAGKETQYF
TGTGCCAGCAGCACCCTATTAGCGGGAAAAGAGACCCAGTACTTC
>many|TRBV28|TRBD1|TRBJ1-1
CASSVTGGRASGEAFF
TGTGCCAGCAGCGTGACAGGGGGCAGAGCTTCTGGTGAAGCTTTCTTT
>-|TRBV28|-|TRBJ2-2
CASSKYSNTGELFF
TGTGCCAGCAGTAAATACTCGAACACCGGGGAGCTGTTTTTT
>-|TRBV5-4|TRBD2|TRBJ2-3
CASSSGLAGTTDTQYF
TGTGCCAGCAGCTCGGGACTAGCGGGAACCACAGATACGCAGTATTTT
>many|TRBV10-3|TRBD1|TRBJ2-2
CAITTSQGANTGELFF
TGTGCCATCACCACTTCACAGGGGGCGAACACCGGGGAGCTGTTTTTT
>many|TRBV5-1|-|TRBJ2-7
CASSLVLGQNYEQYF
TGCGCCAGCAGCTTGGTTTTAGGACAGAACTACGAGCAGTACTTC
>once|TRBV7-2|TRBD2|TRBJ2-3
CASSYWTSGSSDTQYF
TGTGCCAGCAGCTATTGGACTAGCGGGAGCTCAGATACGCAGTATTTT
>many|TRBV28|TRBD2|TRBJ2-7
CASSLAGAGLSSYEQYF
TGTGCCAGCAGTTTAGCGGGAGCCGGACTGAGCTCCTACGAGCAGTACTTC
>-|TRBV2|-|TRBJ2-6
CASSTPSSGADVLTF
TGTGCCAGCTCAACTCCAAGCTCTGGGGCCGACGTCCTGACTTTC
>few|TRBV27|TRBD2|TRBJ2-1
CASSLAGGHNEQFF
TGTGCCAGCAGTTTAGCGGGAGGTCACAATGAGCAGTTCTTC
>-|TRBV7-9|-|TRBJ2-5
CASSLPSFQTQYF
TGTGCCAGCAGCTTACCTAGCTTCCAGACCCAGTACTTC
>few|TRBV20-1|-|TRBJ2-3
CSVDGSTDTQYF
TGCAGTGTTGACGGGAGCACAGATACGCAGTATTTT
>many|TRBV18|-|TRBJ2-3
CASSPVAGTDTQYF
TGTGCCAGCTCACCAGTGGCAGGCACAGATACGCAGTATTTT
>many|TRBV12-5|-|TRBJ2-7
CASGLVLGTESYEQYF
TGTGCTAGTGGTTTGGTATTGGGTACGGAATCCTACGAGCAGTACTTC
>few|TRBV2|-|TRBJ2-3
CASSARELSSTDTQYF
TGTGCCAGCAGCGCCAGGGAACTTAGTAGCACAGATACGCAGTATTTT
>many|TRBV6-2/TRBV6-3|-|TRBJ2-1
CASSYSFTSHPSNEQFF
TGTGCCAGCAGTTACTCTTTCACTAGCCATCCCTCCAATGAGCAGTTCTTC
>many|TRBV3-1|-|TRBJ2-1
CASSQGERYNEQFF
TGTGCCAGCAGCCAAGGCGAACGCTACAATGAGCAGTTCTTC
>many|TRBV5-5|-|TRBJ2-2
CASSLSGAGTGELFF
TGTGCCAGCAGCTTGTCGGGGGCTGGCACCGGGGAGCTGTTTTTT
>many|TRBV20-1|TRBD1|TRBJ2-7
CSARANRGGFDEQYF
TGCAGTGCTAGAGCGAACAGGGGTGGCTTCGACGAGCAGTACTTC
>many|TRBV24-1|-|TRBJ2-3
CATSAWDTQYF
TGTGCCACCAGTGCTTGGGATACGCAGTATTTT
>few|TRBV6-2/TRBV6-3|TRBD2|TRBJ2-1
CASSYKGMLAGANEQFF
TGTGCCAGCAGTTACAAGGGAATGTTAGCGGGAGCCAATGAGCAGTTCTTC
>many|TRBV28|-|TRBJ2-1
CASSSRELGQFF
TGTGCCAGCAGTTCCCGTGAGCTGGGGCAGTTCTTC
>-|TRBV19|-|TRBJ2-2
CASARQAGQTGELFF
TGTGCCAGTGCCCGTCAAGCGGGACAGACCGGGGAGCTGTTTTTT
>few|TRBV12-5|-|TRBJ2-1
CASGLVLLQGGTEQFF
TGTGCTAGTGGTTTGGTACTTTTGCAGGGCGGGACTGAGCAGTTCTTC
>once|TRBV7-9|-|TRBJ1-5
CASSLGTAQPQHF
TGTGCCAGCAGCTTAGGGACAGCCCAGCCCCAGCATTTT